These T cell receptor beta chains were read from a single sample in a study of T cells in Graves' hyperthyroidism and ophthalmopathy. TCRdb re-called the multiplex PCR reads with MiXCR, one entry per CDR3 protein. Here the sample spans about 570,000 distinct CDR3 sequences, around 15% being singletons. Sequenced sample: blood. Every receptor here comes from a woman in her forties with Graves' hyperthyroidism. Each CDR3 is given with its conserved first and last residue. Each record gives: D gene, J gene, clone size, V gene, CDR3 DNA, CDR3 protein. A D gene is named only where the DNA matches it firmly. Not all rows give a size; the values are once, few, many and, for expanded clones, a class.

TRBD1 TRBJ2-7 many TRBV11-2 TGTGCCAGCAGCGAAGGCCCAGGGACAGCCACCTACGAGCAGTACTTC CASSEGPGTATYEQYF
NA TRBJ2-5 NA TRBV5-4 TGTGCCAGCAGCCCGGGTGGGGGTGAAGAGACCCAGTACTTC CASSPGGGEETQYF
TRBD1 TRBJ2-6 NA TRBV5-8 TGTGCCAGCAGCTGGACAGGGGGCCTAGAGGGGGCCAACGTCCTGACTTTC CASSWTGGLEGANVLTF
NA TRBJ2-3 NA TRBV27 TGTGCCAGCACCGAGGTGCTCACAGATACGCAGTATTTT CASTEVLTDTQYF
TRBD1 TRBJ2-1 many TRBV20-1 TGCAGTGCTAATTTGAGACAGGGGGCCAATGAGCAGTTCTTC CSANLRQGANEQFF
NA TRBJ2-7 NA TRBV12-3/TRBV12-4 TGTGCCAGCAGCTTTACGCGCGAGCAGTACTTC CASSFTREQYF
NA TRBJ2-1 NA TRBV9 TGTGCCAGCAGCGTAGGGCTTGACTCCTACAATGAGCAGTTCTTC CASSVGLDSYNEQFF
TRBD1 TRBJ1-2 NA TRBV18 TGTGCCAGCTCACAGACAGGGGTGAACTATGGCTACACCTTC CASSQTGVNYGYTF
NA TRBJ2-2 NA TRBV5-6 TGTGCCAGCAGCCCCCGGCGTAGCTTTAACACCGGGGAGCTGTTTTTT CASSPRRSFNTGELFF
NA TRBJ2-7 many TRBV3-1 TGTGCCAGCGAGGCGGGACCCTACGAGCAGTACTTC CASEAGPYEQYF
NA TRBJ1-2 few TRBV6-1 TGTGCCAGCAGTGAATACAGCAACTATGGCTACACCTTC CASSEYSNYGYTF
NA TRBJ1-1 few TRBV28 TGTGCCAGCAGCTTGGGGGCAGCTCTAATGGCTTTCTTT CASSLGAALMAFF
TRBD1 TRBJ1-2 NA TRBV14 TGTGCCAGCAGCCAAACTCTGGACAGGGGATTCGGCTACACCTTC CASSQTLDRGFGYTF
NA TRBJ2-1 many TRBV2 TGTGCCAGCAGTGATAACAGAGACAATGAGCAGTTCTTC CASSDNRDNEQFF
TRBD1 TRBJ2-7 many TRBV20-1 TGCAGTGCTAGAAAGGGGGCGGACTACGAGCAGTACTTC CSARKGADYEQYF
TRBD2 TRBJ2-1 NA TRBV4-1 TGCGCCAGCAGCCAACAGCGGGGGTACAATGAGCAGTTCTTC CASSQQRGYNEQFF
NA TRBJ2-1 many TRBV5-1 TGCGCCAGCAGCTTGGGTCTAGCGAGCTCCTACAATGAGCAGTTCTTC CASSLGLASSYNEQFF
NA TRBJ1-2 NA TRBV11-3 TGTGCCAGCAGCTTAGTTGTCAGCGGCTATGGCTACACCTTC CASSLVVSGYGYTF
NA TRBJ1-1 few TRBV12-3/TRBV12-4 TGTGCCAGCAGTTTACAGGGCCGACCTGAAGCTTTCTTT CASSLQGRPEAFF
NA TRBJ2-1 NA TRBV24-1 TGTGCCACCAGTGATAGAACAGGGCTGGGGAAGAATGAGCAGTTCTTC CATSDRTGLGKNEQFF
TRBD2 TRBJ2-3 many TRBV12-3/TRBV12-4 TGTGCCAGCAGTCCTAGCGGGAGCACAGATACGCAGTATTTT CASSPSGSTDTQYF
NA TRBJ1-2 few TRBV2 TGTGCCAGCAGAGCTCGGGCCGTGAATGGCTACACCTTC CASRARAVNGYTF